A selection of T cell receptor beta chains follows, all from one sample in a study of tumor-infiltrating lymphocytes in primary liver carcinoma. One entry per CDR3 protein results from TCRdb running MiXCR on the multiplex PCR reads. Of about 21,000 distinct CDR3 sequences listed, roughly 79% are singletons. Sequencing used liver tumor tissue from sampling region 1. Receptors were obtained from a woman younger than 45 with primary liver carcinoma and hepatitis B virus infection. Each CDR3 is given with its conserved first and last residue. The order of the fields is V gene, J gene, clone size, D gene, CDR3 protein, CDR3 DNA. A D gene is named only where the DNA matches it firmly. The size entry is marked missing in some rows and otherwise reads once, few, many or a size class.

>TRBV7-8|TRBJ2-7|-|-
CASVIVVYEQYF
TGTGCCAGCGTCATAGTGGTCTACGAGCAGTACTTC
>TRBV10-3|TRBJ1-1|few|TRBD1
CAISADRANTEAFF
TGTGCCATCAGTGCCGACAGGGCGAACACTGAAGCTTTCTTT
>TRBV7-2|TRBJ2-5|-|-
CANSLVWSEETQYF
TGTGCCAACAGTTTAGTTTGGTCCGAAGAGACCCAGTACTTC
>TRBV5-8|TRBJ1-5|-|-
CASSFRYRDHQPQHF
TGTGCCAGCAGCTTCCGGTACAGGGATCATCAGCCCCAGCATTTT
>TRBV4-1|TRBJ1-4|-|-
CASSQVRRSNEKLFF
TGCGCCAGCAGCCAAGTGAGGAGATCTAATGAAAAACTGTTTTTT
>TRBV5-4|TRBJ2-7|-|TRBD2
CASTPSGRVAEQYF
TGTGCCAGCACCCCTAGCGGGAGGGTTGCCGAGCAGTACTTC
>TRBV7-8|TRBJ2-3|-|-
CVSCSLISDTQYF
TGTGTCAGCTGCTCACTAATATCAGATACGCAGTATTTT
>TRBV28|TRBJ2-5|-|TRBD2
CASSLSGLRGETQYF
TGTGCCAGCAGTTTATCGGGACTACGAGGAGAGACACAGTACTTC
>TRBV11-3|TRBJ2-1|-|TRBD2
CASSRLAGGGYENFF
TGTGCAAGCAGCCGACTAGCGGGGGGGGGGTATGAGAATTTCTTC
>TRBV11-1|TRBJ2-5|-|-
CASRLAGLEETQYF
TGTGCCAGCAGGTTAGCAGGACTCGAAGAGACCCAGTACTTC
>TRBV5-1|TRBJ2-5|-|-
CANSFQRTQEIQYF
TGCGCCAACAGCTTTCAGAGAACCCAAGAGATCCAATACTTC
>TRBV28|TRBJ1-3|-|-
CDSSAQLVRNTIYF
TGTGACAGCTCAGCACAGCTAGTGAGAAACACCATATATTTT
>TRBV7-2|TRBJ2-3|-|TRBD2
CASSLTSGVANTQYF
TGTGCCAGCAGCTTGACTAGCGGGGTGGCAAATACGCAGTATTTT
>TRBV12-3/TRBV12-4|TRBJ2-1|-|TRBD2
CASGLSGTSGLERFF
TGTGCCAGCGGCCTGTCCGGGACTAGCGGACTGGAGCGGTTCTTC
>TRBV12-3/TRBV12-4|TRBJ2-3|-|-
CANSSGYDAQYF
TGTGCCAACAGTTCTGGTTACGATGCGCAGTATTTT
>TRBV11-2|TRBJ2-3|-|TRBD2
CANSLEASGTDTQYF
TGTGCCAACAGCTTAGAGGCTAGCGGGACTGATACGCAATATTTT
>TRBV6-6|TRBJ2-3|-|-
CASSYRTGPQRTDTQYF
TGTGCCAGCAGTTACCGGACCGGACCTCAACGCACAGATACGCAGTATTTT
>TRBV11-3|TRBJ2-1|-|TRBD2
CPSSRVAGGGYEQLF
TGTCCCAGCAGCCGAGTAGCGGGGGGGGGGTATGAGCAGTTATTC
>TRBV28|TRBJ2-7|-|-
CASSLPLDECYSYEQYF
TGTGCCAGCAGCCTCCCTTTGGACGAATGTTACTCATACGAGCAGTACTTC
>TRBV29-1|TRBJ2-5|many|TRBD1
CSVEGGTGEQETQYF
TGCAGCGTTGAAGGGGGGACAGGGGAACAAGAGACCCAGTACTTC
>TRBV11-2|TRBJ2-3|-|TRBD2
CACSLSGMEDTQYF
TGTGCCTGCAGTTTGAGCGGGATGGAAGATACGCAGTATTTT
>TRBV4-1|TRBJ2-3|medium-sized|-
CASSQLGMVAEDSDTQYF
TGCGCCAGCAGCCAACTAGGCATGGTAGCTGAAGACTCGGATACGCAGTATTTT
>TRBV29-1|TRBJ1-1|-|TRBD1
CRVGTGSTEAFF
TGCCGCGTCGGGACAGGGAGTACTGAAGCTTTCTTT
>TRBV30|TRBJ1-1|once|-
CASSEVLTEAFF
TGTGCCTCTAGTGAAGTGCTCACTGAAGCTTTCTTT
>TRBV11-2|TRBJ2-5|-|-
CASSYPGSWKAQYF
TGTGCCAGCAGCTACCCGGGGAGCTGGAAGGCCCAGTACTTC
>TRBV11-3|TRBJ2-1|-|-
CASSSTGHGFLGEHFF
TGTGCCAGCAGTTCAACGGGACACGGCTTCTTGGGTGAGCATTTTTTC
>TRBV6-2/TRBV6-3|TRBJ2-1|-|-
CTSSYSAVGSFIYNEQFF
TGTACCAGTAGTTACTCTGCTGTCGGGAGCTTCATTTACAATGAGCAGTTCTTC